This T cell receptor beta chain appears in the sequencing data of a study of monozygotic twins with inflammatory bowel disease. CDR1 and CDR2 from the germline V gene are MNHEY and SVGEGT. The CDR3 spans 15 residues. Study observations and caveats: Evidence failed to back one strong IBD-linked signal or clonotype. IBD patients share fewer clonotypes with other people than healthy twins do, especially with disease activity. Healthy co-twins exceeded IBD patients in TCRbeta diversity as measured by inverse Simpson.

Nested amplification of TCRalpha and TCRbeta cDNA involved two PCRs of around 15 and 9 cycles. TCRdb re-analyzed the 5' RACE reads; it lists each CDR3 protein once, without DNA. The sample totals nearly 450,000 distinct CDR3 sequences. Of note for this clonotype: The target antigen is unknown.

This sequence joins TRBV6-2 or TRBV6-3 and TRBJ1-5; TCRdb's D gene call, TRBD1, goes unchecked for lack of DNA. The sequenced sample was blood. This TCR was sampled from a human donor with ulcerative colitis or Crohn's disease, or a healthy co-twin of an affected twin (not recorded which). The CDR3: CASSYAGGSNQPQHF.